The present entry profiles one TCR beta chain with its context. No antigen is known for it. No much larger clone exists at a distance of one base, and base qualities are not known. The germline V gene provides CDR1 MDHEN and CDR2 SYDVKM. From cysteine to phenylalanine, the CDR3 is 15 amino acids long. CDR3 DNA is the only sequence kept; it has 45 bases, read in frame from the first base. Germline trimming amounts to 2 bases on V and 4 bases on J, with 5 as the count of junction bases outside the gene matches. In the paper's terms, the time point label means: progressive disease on ibrutinib. For TCR beta library preparation, 1.5 to 2 micrograms of genomic DNA was extracted from cryopreserved PBMCs. Longitudinal blood samples from CLL patients on ibrutinib monotherapy underwent high-throughput TCR beta sequencing. The patients were enrolled in a single-center, open-label phase 2 trial of ibrutinib monotherapy.

This record belongs to a study of cytotoxic CD8 clonotypes in ibrutinib-treated CLL (dated by TCRdb to the early 2020s). For the wider study: The cohort included roughly 15 treatment-naive and some twelve relapsed/refractory patients; 17 to 18 were IGHV unmutated. Responses were partial in some 24 patients and complete in 2; after median approximately 66 months follow-up, approximately 15 stayed in remission and approximately 12 progressed. The response samples were drawn at a median of approximately twelve months into treatment, with a range of about 6 to 36 months. On average, each sample had 255,043 productive templates and more than 85,000 productive rearrangements. Longitudinal samples were obtainable from about 30% of the 86 participants in the trial. Cryopreserved peripheral blood mononuclear cells were collected at three points: before therapy, at response, and at either sustained remission or disease progression. Every sample from remission and from progressive disease was obtained while the patients were still on ibrutinib. Broader findings and caveats from the paper: Sustained-remission and progressing patients did not have matched sampling times, and lymph node repertoires were not examined. Public clonotypes were rare and either shrank or stayed stable during treatment, and the rise in clonality at ibrutinib response reflected expansion of private clonotypes. Clonality increased at ibrutinib response, stayed stable in sustained remission, and fell back toward baseline at progression. Baseline clonality was found to be higher than that of age-matched healthy donors and was strongly correlated with circulating CD8+ T-cell counts.

On a MiSeq, deep resolution sequencing aimed for a depth between 1 in 1 million and 1 in 200,000 T cells, with each clonotype covered around 9.2x on average. TCR beta libraries were generated with the immunoSEQ hsTCRB Kit. The source study handled its data this way. The data were analyzed with ImmunoSEQ Analyzer and ImmunoSEQ Data Assistant, and V, D and J gene assignments followed IMGT definitions. Clonality, which ranges from 0 to 1, was calculated as one minus the normalized Shannon entropy of productive rearrangement frequencies. Only overrepresented clonotypes making up at least 0.05% of the repertoire of each patient were included in the public clonotype analysis. Some 14 age-matched healthy donor repertoires from immuneACCESS served as clonality controls. TCRdb provides this immuneACCESS table in a form limited to in-frame rearrangements. Some clones are lacking; in checked studies, under half of them reflect an unresolved V gene, and why the rest are absent is not known. The D gene and trimming were derived from the DNA, and the V and J assignments and clone size from that table. This sample holds approximately 280,000 clones; around 77% were observed only once. About 5.3% of the sample comes from the top ten.

The sequencing used PBMCs, collected at disease progression, from a patient treated with ibrutinib. Recombination joined TRBV28 with TRBJ1-2, and TRBD1 matches 9 of the central bases. The source is a human donor with chronic lymphocytic leukemia. In nucleotide form, the sequence is TGTGCCAGCAGTTTAGGGACAGGGAGGACCTATGGCTACACCTTC. Its coded protein is CASSLGTGRTYGYTF.